This T cell receptor (beta chain) came from a study of T cells after yellow fever vaccination. Overall study results and limits: On re-exposure, the response was weaker but peaked faster, at day 5 versus 15. Sorted repertoires could include abundant contaminating clonotypes from bulk cells.

Generation of TCR cDNA used 5'RACE template switching (which added a universal primer site and UMIs). TCRdb fed the 5' RACE reads into MiXCR, producing one record per CDR3 protein. The sample has under 350,000 distinct CDR3 sequences; about 4% are singletons. This clonotype was seen more than once but under ten times. Its antigen is unidentified. Per germline, CDR1 LNHDA and CDR2 SQIVND (reference sequence). This CDR3 contains 13 residues. V lost 5 bases, J lost 5 bases, and 10 bases lay in between. This clonotype was sampled from a man aged 18 to 29 who received the YFV17D yellow fever vaccine. The V and J genes are TRBV19 and TRBJ1-5; D gene unclear. The material sequenced was PBMCs, taken 5 days after the yellow fever booster vaccination. The CDR3: CASSWAPDQPQHF. CDR3 coding DNA: TGTGCCAGTAGTTGGGCCCCTGATCAGCCCCAGCATTTT.